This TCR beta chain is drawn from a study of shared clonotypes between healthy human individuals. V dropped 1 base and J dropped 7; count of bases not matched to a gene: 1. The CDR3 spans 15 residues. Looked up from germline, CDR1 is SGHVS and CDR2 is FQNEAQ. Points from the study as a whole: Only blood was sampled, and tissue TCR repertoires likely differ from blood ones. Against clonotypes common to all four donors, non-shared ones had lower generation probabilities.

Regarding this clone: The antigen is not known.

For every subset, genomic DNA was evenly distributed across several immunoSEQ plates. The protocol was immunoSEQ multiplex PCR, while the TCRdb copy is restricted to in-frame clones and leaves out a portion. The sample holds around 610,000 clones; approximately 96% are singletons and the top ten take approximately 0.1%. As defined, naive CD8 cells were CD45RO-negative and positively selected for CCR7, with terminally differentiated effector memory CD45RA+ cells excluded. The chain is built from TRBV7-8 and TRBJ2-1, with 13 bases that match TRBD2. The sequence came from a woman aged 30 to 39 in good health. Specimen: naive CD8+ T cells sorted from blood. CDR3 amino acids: CASSLGTSGGNEQFF. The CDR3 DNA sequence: TGTGCCAGCAGCTTAGGGACTAGCGGGGGAAATGAGCAGTTCTTC.